Below are 6 T cell receptor beta chains sequenced from a single sample in a study of vaccination and CD4 T cells after COVID-19. Sequenced with the Oncomine TCR Beta short-read assay was DNA taken from cultured CD4+ T cells. Each CDR3 protein is one row after TCRdb ran MiXCR on the PCR reads. The sample lists more than 9,000 distinct CDR3 sequences; less than 40% were seen once. Their antigens remain unidentified. Treatment defined: approximately 9-day PBMC culture with coronavirus spike peptide pools or control peptides (ViraFEST assay). The material sequenced was CD4+ T cells from blood, cultured in vitro. These receptors were obtained from a human donor who had recovered from COVID-19.

V is TRBV2 and J is TRBJ1-5; 7 nucleotides align to TRBD1. This CDR3 comprises 14 residues. Germline trimming cut 6 bases from V and 7 bases from J; bases unmatched to any gene: 9. Germline CDR1 SNHLY, CDR2 FYNNEI. The CDR3 reads CASSTGARGQPQHF. DNA for the CDR3: TGTGCCAGCAGCACAGGGGCGAGGGGGCAGCCCCAGCATTTT.

The CDR3 protein is CSAPILGGTSSYEQYF. The DNA of the CDR3 is TGCAGTGCTCCAATTCTAGGGGGGACAAGCTCCTACGAGCAGTACTTC. The V and J genes are TRBV20-1 and TRBJ2-7; D is perhaps TRBD1 or TRBD2 (6 bases each). V was pared by 5 bases and J by 0 bases, with 20 bases between. The CDR3 runs to 16 residues. Germline values: CDR1 DFQATT, CDR2 SNEGSKA (reference sequence).

The chain couples TRBV3-1 to TRBJ2-5, with D perhaps being TRBD1 or TRBD2 (6 bases each). Germline CDR1 is LGHDT and CDR2 is YNNKEL (reference sequence). Trimming removed 3 bases from V and 4 bases from J, with 15 bases in between. This CDR3 is built from 15 residues. The CDR3 spells CASSHVWGAGETQYF. CDR3 sequence (DNA): TGTGCCAGCAGCCACGTTTGGGGGGCAGGAGAGACCCAGTACTTC.

This chain connects TRBV4-2 to TRBJ1-1; D uncertain. Germline-derived CDR1 and CDR2 are LGHNA and YNFKEQ. V was shortened by 6 bases and J by 1 base, with 15 bases between the two germline ends. The CDR3 has 15 amino acids. CDR3: CASSSSDGKNTEAFF. As DNA, the CDR3 is TGTGCCAGCAGTTCGTCGGACGGTAAGAACACTGAAGCTTTCTTT.

The V gene is TRBV11-1, the J gene TRBJ1-2, with TRBD1 identical over 11 bases. Germline CDR1 is SGHAT and CDR2 is FQDESV (reference sequence). With V trimmed by 5 bases and J by 5 bases, 4 bases remained unmatched. This CDR3 comprises 14 residues. CDR3 DNA: TGTGCCAGCAGCGGGACAGGGGGATCGTATGGCTACACCTTC. Protein product: CASSGTGGSYGYTF.

This clonotype is judged medium-sized. The chain combines TRBV6-5 with TRBJ1-6; TRBD1 might be the D (6 bases). The CDR3 spans 14 residues. Per germline, CDR1 MNHEY and CDR2 SVGAGI. V was trimmed by 4 bases and J by 2 bases, leaving 6 bases between them. The CDR3 coding sequence is TGTGCCAGCAGTTGGACAGCCTATAATTCACCCCTCCACTTT. This translates into CASSWTAYNSPLHF.